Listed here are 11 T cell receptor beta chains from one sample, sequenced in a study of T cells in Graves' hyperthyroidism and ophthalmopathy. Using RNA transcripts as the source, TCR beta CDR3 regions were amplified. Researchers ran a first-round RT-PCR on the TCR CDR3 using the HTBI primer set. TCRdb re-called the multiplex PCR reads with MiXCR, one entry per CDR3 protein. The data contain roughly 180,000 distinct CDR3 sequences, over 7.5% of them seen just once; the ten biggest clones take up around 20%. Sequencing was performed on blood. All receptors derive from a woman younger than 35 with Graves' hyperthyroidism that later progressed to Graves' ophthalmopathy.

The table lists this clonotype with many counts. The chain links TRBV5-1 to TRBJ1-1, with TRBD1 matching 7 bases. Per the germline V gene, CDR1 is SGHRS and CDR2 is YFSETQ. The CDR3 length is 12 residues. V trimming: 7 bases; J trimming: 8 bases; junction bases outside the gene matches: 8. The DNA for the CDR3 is TGCGCCAGCCGCGGGACAGTAACCGAAGCTTTCTTT. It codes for CASRGTVTEAFF.

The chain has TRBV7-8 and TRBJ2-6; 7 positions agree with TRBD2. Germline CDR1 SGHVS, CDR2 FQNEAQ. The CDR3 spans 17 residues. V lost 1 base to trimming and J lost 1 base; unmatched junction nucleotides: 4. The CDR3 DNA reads TGTGCCAGCAGCTTAGAAGTGGGGGGGTCTGGGGCCAACGTCCTGACTTTC. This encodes CASSLEVGGSGANVLTF.

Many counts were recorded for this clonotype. The CDR3 nucleotides are TGTGCCAGCAGTTTCGGGACAGGGGAAAAACTGTTTTTT. This translates into CASSFGTGEKLFF. The chain carries TRBV6-1 and TRBJ1-4; 9 positions agree with TRBD1. V trimming: 5 bases; J trimming: 8 bases; junction bases outside the gene matches: 3. Germline V gives CDR1 MNHNS, CDR2 SASEGT. The CDR3 is made up of 13 amino acids.

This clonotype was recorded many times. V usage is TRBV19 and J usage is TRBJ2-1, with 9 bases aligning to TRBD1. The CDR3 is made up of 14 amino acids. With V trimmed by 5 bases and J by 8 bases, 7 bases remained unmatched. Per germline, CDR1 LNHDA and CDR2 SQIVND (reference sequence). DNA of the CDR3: TGTGCCAGTAGTGAACAAACAGGGGGCGATGAGCAGTTCTTC. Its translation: CASSEQTGGDEQFF.

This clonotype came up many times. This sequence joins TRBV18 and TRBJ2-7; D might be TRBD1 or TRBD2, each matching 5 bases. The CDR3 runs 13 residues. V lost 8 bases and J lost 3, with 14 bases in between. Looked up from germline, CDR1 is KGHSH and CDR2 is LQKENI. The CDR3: CASASGPGYEQYF. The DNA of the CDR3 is TGTGCCAGCGCTTCGGGACCGGGCTACGAGCAGTACTTC. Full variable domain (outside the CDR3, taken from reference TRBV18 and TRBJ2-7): NAGVMQNPRHLVRRRGQEARLRCSPMKGHSHVYWYRQLPEEGLKFMVYLQKENIIDESGMPKERFSAEFPKEGPSILRIQQVVRGDSAAYFCASASGPGYEQYFGPGTRLTVT.

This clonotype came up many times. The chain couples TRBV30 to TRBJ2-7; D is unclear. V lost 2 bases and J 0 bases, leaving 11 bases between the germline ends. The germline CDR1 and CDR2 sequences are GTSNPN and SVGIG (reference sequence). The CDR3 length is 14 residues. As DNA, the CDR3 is TGTGCCTGGAGTAGGAACCAGGCCTCCTACGAGCAGTACTTC. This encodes CAWSRNQASYEQYF.

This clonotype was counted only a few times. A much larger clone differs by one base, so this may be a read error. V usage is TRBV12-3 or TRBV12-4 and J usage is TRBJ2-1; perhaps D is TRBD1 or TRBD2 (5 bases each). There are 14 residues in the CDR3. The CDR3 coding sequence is TGTGCCAGCAGTTTATTTGAGGGGTACAATAAGCAGTTCTTC. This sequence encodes CASSLFEGYNKQFF.

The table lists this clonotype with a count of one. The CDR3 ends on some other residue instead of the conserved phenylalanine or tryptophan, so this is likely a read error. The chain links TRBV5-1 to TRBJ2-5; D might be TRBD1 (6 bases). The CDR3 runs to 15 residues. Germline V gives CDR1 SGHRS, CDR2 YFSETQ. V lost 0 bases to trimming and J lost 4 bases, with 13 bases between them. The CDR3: CASSLETGFGETQYS. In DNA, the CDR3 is TGCGCCAGCAGCTTGGAAACAGGGTTCGGAGAGACCCAGTACTCC.

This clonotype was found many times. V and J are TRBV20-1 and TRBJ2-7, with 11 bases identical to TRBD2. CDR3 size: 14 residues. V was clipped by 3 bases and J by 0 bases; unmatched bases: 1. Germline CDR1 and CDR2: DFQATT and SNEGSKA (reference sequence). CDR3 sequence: CSARGLAVSYEQYF. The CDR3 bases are TGCAGTGCTAGGGGACTAGCGGTCTCCTACGAGCAGTACTTC.

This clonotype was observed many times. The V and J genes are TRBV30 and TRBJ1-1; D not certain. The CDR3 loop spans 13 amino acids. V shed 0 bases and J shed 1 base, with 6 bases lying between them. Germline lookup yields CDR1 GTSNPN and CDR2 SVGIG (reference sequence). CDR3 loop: CAWSVQKNTEAFF. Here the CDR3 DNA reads TGTGCCTGGAGTGTACAGAAGAACACTGAAGCTTTCTTT.

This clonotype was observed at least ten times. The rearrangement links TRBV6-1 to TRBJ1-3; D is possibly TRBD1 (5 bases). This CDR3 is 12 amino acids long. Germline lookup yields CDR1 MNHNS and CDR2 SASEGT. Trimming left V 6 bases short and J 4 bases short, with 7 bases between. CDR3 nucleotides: TGTGCCAGCAGGGGGCCAGGAAACACCATATATTTT. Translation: CASRGPGNTIYF.